The present T cell receptor (beta chain) was sequenced within a study of cytomegalovirus exposure and HLA in healthy donors. The PCR ran on 60 Vbeta and 13 Jbeta primers. The repertoire was sequenced with immunoSEQ multiplex PCR; TCRdb's copy has only in-frame clones and lacks some. This sample carries some 100,000 clones, approximately 80% of them seen once, and the ten largest clones take approximately 5%. Trimming removed 3 bases from V and 4 bases from J; junction bases left unmatched: 4. Germline V gene sequence: CDR1 MGHDK, CDR2 SYGVNS. CDR3 size: 17 residues. Sequencing was done on a sample of PBMCs. The sequence derives from a man aged 45-60 years in good health and CMV-seropositive. The rearrangement uses TRBV25-1 and TRBJ2-1, with 15 bases that match TRBD2. This chain's CDR3 is CASSETGTSGRYNEQFF. The CDR3 DNA reads as TGTGCCAGCAGTGAGACCGGGACTAGCGGGAGGTACAATGAGCAGTTCTTC.